This TCR beta chain was sequenced during a study of blood T cell repertoires in COVID-19 (dated by TCRdb to between 2020 and 2021). Study-level background: The collaborator samples originated in the United States, Italy and Spain and spanned the acute and convalescent phases of COVID-19. The material from the prospective study consisted of cDNA or gDNA derived from T cells, B-cell-depleted T cells, or PBMCs. The dataset comprised deeply sampled blood TCRbeta repertoires from subjects exposed to, actively infected with, or recovered from COVID-19. The repertoires were released in a freely available public database meant as a resource for research on the immune response to SARS-CoV-2. The samples were drawn from two sources: the first 160 participants of the ongoing ImmuneRACE study, and about 1,300 subjects contributed by 6 global collaborators. The sample metadata nearly always contained a de-identified subject ID, COVID-19 status, age in years and sex. Where HLA class I and class II types were available, the types were taken from metadata supplied by the sample provider, not from assay-based typing.

Points on this clone: The antigen it binds to is not known. Base qualities are not recorded, but no much larger clone differs from it by a single base.

V lost 8 bases and J lost 0 bases; the stretch between them is 8 bases long. CDR1 MDHEN and CDR2 SYDVKM are derived from the germline V gene. The CDR3 holds 14 amino acids from the cysteine to the phenylalanine. The only DNA kept is the CDR3, 42 bases in frame from the first base. Each collaborating institution followed its own protocols to collect whole blood in K2EDTA tubes. For TCRbeta analysis, collaborator samples were shipped as frozen whole blood, as isolated PBMCs, or as DNA extracted from either sample type. TCRbeta CDR3 regions were amplified from genomic DNA by means of the immunoSEQ Assay, a bias-controlled multiplex PCR. Per the source publication's procedure: Nucleated cell counts per sample were estimated from amplification of reference gene primers within the assay. Sequence reads were collapsed and filtered to measure the absolute abundance of every unique TCRbeta CDR3 rearrangement. Productive Simpson clonality was computed per sample as the square root of Simpson's diversity index over productive rearrangements. Not all clones reach the TCRdb copy of this immuneACCESS table, which keeps in-frame sequences only. Checked studies attribute under half of the gap to unresolved V genes and leave the rest unexplained. D and trimming were read from the DNA, whereas the V and J calls and clone size are those reported in that table. For this sample the table gives fewer than 75,000 clones, of which approximately 92% were detected only once. Clones ranked in the top ten supply around 9% of the sample.

Results and caveats for the whole study, not just this receptor: The quantity of clinical and demographic metadata differed by source and by participant and was supplied without curation.

This TCR derives from an elderly man with acute or convalescent COVID-19. The source material was peripheral blood. The rearrangement combines TRBV28 with TRBJ1-6; a confident D gene designation cannot be given. The CDR3 protein: CASGGSSYNSPLHF. The DNA is as follows: TGTGCCAGCGGAGGGAGCTCCTATAATTCACCCCTCCACTTT. Extended through the reference TRBV28 and TRBJ1-6 proteins, this CDR3 yields the full variable domain: DVKVTQSSRYLVKRTGEKVFLECVQDMDHENMFWYRQDPGLGLRLIYFSYDVKMKEKGDIPEGYSVSREKKERFSLILESASTNQTSMYLCASGGSSYNSPLHFGNGTRLTVT.